The 18 T cell receptor beta chains given below trace back to one sample, sequenced in a study of OX40 agonist ivuxolimab in advanced cancers. The method was immunoSEQ multiplex PCR; TCRdb's version includes in-frame clones alone and lacks a portion of them. The sample holds tens of thousands of clones, 85% to 90% seen once. This material consisted of CD4+ or CD8+ T cells sorted from blood, taken in a trial of the OX40 agonist ivuxolimab. Receptors originate from an adult with an advanced solid tumor such as melanoma, head and neck, liver or kidney cancer.

V is TRBV10-3 and J is TRBJ2-1; D is undetermined. CDR3 length: 13 amino acids. V was pared by 2 bases and J by 10 bases, with 12 bases between. Germline V gene data show CDR1 as ENHRY and CDR2 as SYGVKD. CDR3 protein: CAISEGPLGEQFF. CDR3 coding DNA: TGTGCCATCAGTGAGGGCCCCCTTGGAGAGCAGTTCTTC.

This clone was seen a single time. This chain connects TRBV5-1 to TRBJ2-7; 7 bases agree with TRBD1. The ends lost 2 bases at V and 3 bases at J; junction bases unmatched: 2. The CDR3 contains 13 residues. Germline V CDR1 and CDR2: SGHRS, YFSETQ. The CDR3 spells CASSLGQVYEQYF. The CDR3 nucleotides read TGCGCCAGCAGCTTAGGACAGGTCTACGAGCAGTACTTC.

The chain carries TRBV6-1 and TRBJ1-5; D is possibly TRBD1 (5 bases). V was shortened by 7 bases and J by 4 bases, with 14 bases between the two germline ends. CDR3 length equals 14 residues. Germline lookup yields CDR1 MNHNS and CDR2 SASEGT. The CDR3 coding sequence is TGTGCCAGCATCAACAAACAGGCGAATCAGCCCCAGCATTTT. Translation: CASINKQANQPQHF.

The rearrangement joins TRBV5-1 to TRBJ1-1, with 7 bases aligning to TRBD1. From germline, CDR1 is SGHRS and CDR2 YFSETQ. J was trimmed by 1 base and V by 4 bases; bases with no gene match: 7. The CDR3 loop spans 15 amino acids. In DNA form, the CDR3 reads TGCGCCAGCAGCGAAGGGACAGACCCGAACACTGAAGCTTTCTTT. It specifies CASSEGTDPNTEAFF. Looking up the rest from reference TRBV5-1 and TRBJ1-1 gives the full variable domain: KAGVTQTPRYLIKTRGQQVTLSCSPISGHRSVSWYQQTPGQGLQFLFEYFSETQRNKGNFPGRFSGRQFSNSRSEMNVSTLELGDSALYLCASSEGTDPNTEAFFGQGTRLTVV.

The J gene is TRBJ1-4, the V gene TRBV9; no reliable D call. Trimming cost V 0 bases and J 4 bases, with 13 bases left between them. CDR1 and CDR2 from the germline V gene are SGDLS and YYNGEE. The CDR3 has 16 amino acids. The CDR3 nucleotides read TGTGCCAGCAGCGTAGGTGGAGGAGAGGGTAATGAAAAACTGTTTTTT. This encodes CASSVGGGEGNEKLFF.

A word on this clone: The same CDR3 can be traced to other DNA sequences in this sample. The rearrangement uses TRBV15 and TRBJ2-5; no reliable D call. This CDR3 comprises 12 residues. The germline V gene has CDR1 LNHNV and CDR2 YYDKDF (reference sequence). Trimming took 0 bases from V and 5 from J, leaving 4 bases between them. CDR3 coding DNA: TGTGCCACCAGCAGAGATGTGGAGACCCAGTACTTC. Protein product: CATSRDVETQYF.

This clone has just one count. The chain recombines TRBV7-2 with TRBJ2-3, with D possibly being TRBD2 (5 bases). Between the trimmed V and J ends, which lost 0 bases and 2 bases, there was a span of 9 bases. The CDR3 is 15 amino acids. The V gene's germline CDR1 is SGHTA and CDR2 FQGNSA. In DNA form, the CDR3 reads TGTGCCAGCAGCTTAGCATCGGGAATCACAGATACGCAGTATTTT. Its translation is CASSLASGITDTQYF. The whole variable domain, filled in from reference TRBV7-2 and TRBJ2-3, reads GAGVSQSPSNKVTEKGKDVELRCDPISGHTALYWYRQSLGQGLEFLIYFQGNSAPDKSGLPSDRFSAERTGGSVSTLTIQRTQQEDSAVYLCASSLASGITDTQYFGPGTRLTVL.

The rearrangement links TRBV19 to TRBJ1-1; 8 bases fit TRBD1. V lost 8 bases and J lost 2; bases outside the gene matches: 10. The CDR3 runs to 15 residues. Germline values: CDR1 LNHDA, CDR2 SQIVND (reference sequence). CDR3 region: CASSLIGTGNTEAFF. In DNA, the CDR3 is TGTGCCAGTTCCCTTATCGGGACAGGAAACACTGAAGCTTTCTTT. Full variable domain (missing parts from reference TRBV19 and TRBJ1-1): DGGITQSPKYLFRKEGQNVTLSCEQNLNHDAMYWYRQDPGQGLRLIYYSQIVNDFQKGDIAEGYSVSREKKESFPLTVTSAQKNPTAFYLCASSLIGTGNTEAFFGQGTRLTVV.

This chain connects TRBV28 to TRBJ2-1; the match to TRBD2 covers 7 bases. Trimming cost V 4 bases and J 6 bases; bases outside gene matches: 12. Germline V gene data show CDR1 as MDHEN and CDR2 as SYDVKM. The CDR3 contains 16 residues. The CDR3 spells CASSYPWEGGGNEQFF. CDR3 sequence (DNA): TGTGCCAGCAGTTACCCGTGGGAGGGAGGTGGCAATGAGCAGTTCTTC.

On this clone: The junction departs from the called germline gene at one end, perhaps through a read error. The chain uses TRBV7-7 and TRBJ2-2; TRBD1 aligns across 9 bases. The germline CDR1 and CDR2 sequences are SSHAT and FNYEAQ (reference sequence). The CDR3 length is 18 residues. The CDR3 DNA reads TGTGCTAGCAGCTTTGGGGACAGGGTCGCCGCGAACACCGGGGAGCTGTTTTTT. The encoded protein is CASSFGDRVAANTGELFF.

The chain employs TRBV16 and TRBJ1-2; 7 nucleotides match TRBD1. The CDR3 loop spans 17 amino acids. Germline V gene lookup returns CDR1 KGHSY and CDR2 FQNENV. V shed 0 bases, J shed 1 base, and the junction held 8 bases outside the gene matches. The DNA of the CDR3 is TGTGCCAGCAGCCAATCCCCCGCGGGACAGTTTAACTATGGCTACACCTTC. Translating it yields CASSQSPAGQFNYGYTF. Combining the CDR3 with reference TRBV16 and TRBJ1-2 gives the whole variable domain GEEVAQTPKHLVRGEGQKAKLYCAPIKGHSYVFWYQQVLKNEFKFLISFQNENVFDETGMPKERFSAKCLPNSPCSLEIQATKLEDSAVYFCASSQSPAGQFNYGYTFGSGTRLTVV.

The V call is TRBV21-1, the J call TRBJ2-2; the table calls TRBD1, which could not be checked here. TRBV21-1 is recorded as a pseudogene. The CDR3 extends over 15 amino acids. CDR3 amino acids: CASRPPGSVAGELFF. The CDR3 region has the DNA TGTGCCAGCCGCCCGCCAGGGTCGGTCGCCGGGGAGCTGTTTTTT.

The chain uses TRBV6-6 and TRBJ1-5; D not certain. V shed 11 bases and J shed 9 bases, with 8 bases lying between them. Germline assignment: CDR1 MNHNY and CDR2 SVGAGI (reference sequence). This CDR3 has 9 residues. The DNA for the CDR3 is TGTGCCGCCACCTCGCCCCAGCATTTT. This sequence encodes CAATSPQHF.

J is TRBJ1-1 and V is TRBV19; no reliable D call. The CDR3 has 14 residues. Per germline, CDR1 LNHDA and CDR2 SQIVND (reference sequence). V was clipped by 3 bases and J by 0 bases, with 8 bases between them. The CDR3 sequence is CASSMEGMNTEAFF. CDR3 DNA: TGTGCCAGTAGTATGGAAGGCATGAACACTGAAGCTTTCTTT.

The chain is built from TRBV6-5 and TRBJ2-1, with TRBD2 identical over 9 bases. J gave up 9 bases and V 4 bases, and 10 bases lay outside the gene matches. Germline V gene data show CDR1 as MNHEY and CDR2 as SVGAGI. This CDR3 contains 15 residues. The CDR3: CASSSQAGGGGEQFF. As DNA, the CDR3 is TGTGCCAGCAGTTCCCAGGCGGGGGGGGGCGGTGAGCAGTTCTTC.

J is TRBJ2-5 and V is TRBV6-6; D unclear. V was clipped by 6 bases and J by 7 bases, with 15 bases between them. Germline-derived CDR1 and CDR2 are MNHNY and SVGAGI (reference sequence). This CDR3 spans 13 amino acids. The CDR3 spells CASSQSGEGTQYF. DNA for the CDR3: TGTGCCAGCAGCCAGAGTGGAGAAGGGACCCAGTACTTC.

The DNA for the CDR3 is TGTGCCAGCACCATACCCCAGGGCTCCTCGTGGGGCTACACCTTC. This gives the protein CASTIPQGSSWGYTF. The J gene is TRBJ1-2, the V gene TRBV28; D is perhaps TRBD1 (5 bases). The CDR3 sequence is 15 residues long. Per the germline V gene, CDR1 is MDHEN and CDR2 is SYDVKM. V lost 7 bases to trimming and J lost 8 bases, with 23 bases between them.

The chain has TRBV15 and TRBJ1-3, with D tentatively TRBD1 (6 bases). CDR1 and CDR2 (germline): LNHNV, YYDKDF (reference sequence). V lost 1 base and J lost 1, with 8 bases in between. There are 15 residues in the CDR3. The CDR3 is CATSRVRGSGNTIYF. The CDR3 region has the DNA TGTGCCACCAGCAGAGTTAGGGGGTCTGGAAACACCATATATTTT.